These 2 T cell receptor beta chains came from one sample sequenced in a study of cytomegalovirus exposure and HLA in healthy donors. Researchers ran the PCR with 60 Vbeta and 13 Jbeta primers. Measured with immunoSEQ multiplex PCR; TCRdb has only the in-frame clones, and not every one. The sample lists about 150,000 clones; over 65% were seen once. Input material: PBMCs. These receptors all stem from a man aged 35 to 55 in good health and CMV-seropositive.

The rearrangement uses TRBV4-3 and TRBJ2-7; 7 bases agree with TRBD2. Germline CDR1 is LGHNA and CDR2 is YSLEER. Trimming removed 1 base from V and 2 bases from J; junction bases left unmatched: 5. The length of the CDR3 is 15 residues. As DNA, the CDR3 is TGCGCCAGCAGCCAAGTCGGGAGGCCCCCCTACGAGCAGTACTTC. Translation: CASSQVGRPPYEQYF.

This chain connects TRBV28 to TRBJ1-5; D not certain. Germline V gene lookup returns CDR1 MDHEN and CDR2 SYDVKM. The ends were cut back, 7 bases at V and 4 bases at J, with 11 bases in the middle. The CDR3 is made up of 13 amino acids. Here the CDR3 reads CASMEFRNQPQHF. The CDR3 DNA sequence: TGTGCCAGCATGGAGTTTAGAAATCAGCCCCAGCATTTT. The whole variable domain, remainder taken from reference TRBV28 and TRBJ1-5, is DVKVTQSSRYLVKRTGEKVFLECVQDMDHENMFWYRQDPGLGLRLIYFSYDVKMKEKGDIPEGYSVSREKKERFSLILESASTNQTSMYLCASMEFRNQPQHFGDGTRLSIL.